This T cell receptor (beta chain) emerged from a study of CD8 T cells in ankylosing spondylitis. Whole-study findings and limits: Seemingly characteristic of ankylosing spondylitis blood was a TCR beta motif consisting of about 8 highly homologous variants.

Quantitative 5'-RACE with molecular barcodes generated TCR beta libraries. TCRdb re-derived calls from the 5' RACE reads in MiXCR, one entry per CDR3 protein. The sample consists of fewer than 500,000 distinct CDR3 sequences, roughly 26% of them appearing once. Turning to this clonotype: The antigen remains undetermined.

This CDR3 is 15 amino acids long. V lost 7 bases to trimming and J lost 0 bases, with 13 bases between them. CDR1 and CDR2 (germline): SGHTA, FQGNSA. The chain carries TRBV7-2 and TRBJ2-1; unclear D gene. The clonotype comes from a male donor with ankylosing spondylitis. Sample: blood, either unsorted or a sorted T cell fraction (not recorded which). The CDR3 sequence: CASTAGYGSYNEQFF. CDR3 in DNA: TGTGCCAGCACCGCCGGGTACGGCTCCTACAATGAGCAGTTCTTC. Complete variable domain (other parts from reference TRBV7-2 and TRBJ2-1): GAGVSQSPSNKVTEKGKDVELRCDPISGHTALYWYRQSLGQGLEFLIYFQGNSAPDKSGLPSDRFSAERTGGSVSTLTIQRTQQEDSAVYLCASTAGYGSYNEQFFGPGTRLTVL.